These 20 T cell receptor beta chains were sequenced from one sample in a study of cytotoxic CD8 clonotypes in ibrutinib-treated CLL. Data came from immunoSEQ multiplex PCR; TCRdb stores just in-frame clones and leaves some out. Of 100,000 to 150,000 clones in the sample, 70% to 90% were seen once. This sample comprised PBMCs, obtained after 24 months of ibrutinib treatment. The receptors shown here come from a human donor with chronic lymphocytic leukemia.

The chain recombines TRBV5-5 with TRBJ1-1; D is undetermined. The CDR3 runs 15 residues. Trimming pared 4 bases from V and 1 base from J, leaving 14 bases between. Germline V gene sequence: CDR1 SGHKS, CDR2 YYEKEE (reference sequence). This CDR3 is CASSILPDKNTEAFF. The CDR3 nucleotides are TGTGCCAGCAGCATACTACCCGACAAGAACACTGAAGCTTTCTTT.

The chain uses TRBV9 and TRBJ1-3; D is unresolved. Germline lookup yields CDR1 SGDLS and CDR2 YYNGEE. Trimming removed 0 bases at V and 2 bases at J, with 9 bases between. CDR3 size: 15 residues. The CDR3 loop reads CASSVATNTGNTIYF. The CDR3 region has the DNA TGTGCCAGCAGCGTAGCGACGAACACTGGAAACACCATATATTTT.

This chain links TRBV18 with TRBJ2-1; 11 bases map to TRBD1. V shed 2 bases and J 4 bases; nucleotides not matched to a gene: 1. CDR3 size: 15 residues. Germline V CDR1 and CDR2: KGHSH, LQKENI. Here the CDR3 reads CASSPGTGGYNEQFF. CDR3 bases: TGTGCCAGCTCACCAGGGACAGGGGGGTACAATGAGCAGTTCTTC. The entire variable domain, with the rest obtained from reference TRBV18 and TRBJ2-1, is as follows: NAGVMQNPRHLVRRRGQEARLRCSPMKGHSHVYWYRQLPEEGLKFMVYLQKENIIDESGMPKERFSAEFPKEGPSILRIQQVVRGDSAAYFCASSPGTGGYNEQFFGPGTRLTVL.

The gene calls are TRBV28 and TRBJ1-3, with D possibly TRBD1 on 5 matching bases. CDR1 and CDR2 (germline): MDHEN, SYDVKM. Trimming stripped 3 bases from V and 8 bases from J, with 14 bases between. The CDR3 has 14 residues. CDR3: CASSLGLVGYTIYF. In DNA, the CDR3 is TGTGCCAGCAGTTTGGGGCTCGTGGGGTACACCATATATTTT.

The V gene is TRBV2, the J gene TRBJ1-5; TRBD1 agrees at 7 bases. This CDR3 is 15 amino acids long. Per the germline V gene, CDR1 is SNHLY and CDR2 is FYNNEI. The ends lost 5 bases at V and 1 base at J; junction bases unmatched: 5. The CDR3 spells CASSPRGHSNQPQHF. CDR3 coding DNA: TGTGCCAGCAGTCCAAGGGGGCACAGCAATCAGCCCCAGCATTTT.

The chain joins TRBV28 to TRBJ2-1; D unclear. The CDR3 extends over 15 amino acids. Trimming took 3 bases from V and 5 from J, leaving 14 bases between them. From germline, CDR1 is MDHEN and CDR2 SYDVKM. The CDR3 reads CASSFEASFNNEQFF. CDR3 DNA sequence: TGTGCCAGCAGTTTTGAGGCGAGTTTCAACAATGAGCAGTTCTTC.

V gene TRBV28 combines with J gene TRBJ1-2; no reliable D call. This CDR3 is built from 17 residues. V dropped 2 bases and J dropped 4 bases, with 20 bases sitting between them. Germline lookup yields CDR1 MDHEN and CDR2 SYDVKM. CDR3 sequence reads: CASSLPEGRRTFYGYTF. CDR3 nucleotides: TGTGCCAGCAGTTTACCCGAAGGGCGCAGGACCTTCTATGGCTACACCTTC.

The rearrangement links TRBV5-1 to TRBJ2-2; 9 bases align to TRBD2. V was pared by 4 bases and J by 4 bases, with 5 bases of the junction left unmatched. The germline gives CDR1 SGHRS, CDR2 YFSETQ. The CDR3 runs 15 residues. CDR3 DNA sequence: TGCGCCAGCAGCGGGCAGACTAGCGGCACCGGGGAGCTGTTTTTT. It translates to CASSGQTSGTGELFF.

This chain uses TRBV2 with TRBJ2-7, with D perhaps matching TRBD2 (5 bases). Trimming removed 4 bases at V and 3 bases at J, with 13 bases between. Germline V CDR1 and CDR2: SNHLY, FYNNEI. This CDR3 region has 14 residues. CDR3 DNA sequence: TGTGCCAGCAGTGCAGCGGCGGGTCTCTACGAGCAGTACTTC. Translation: CASSAAAGLYEQYF.

This chain connects TRBV6-6 to TRBJ2-2; 8 positions match TRBD1. V trimming: 5 bases; J trimming: 5 bases; junction bases outside the gene matches: 10. This CDR3 has 16 amino acids. Germline V gene lookup returns CDR1 MNHNY and CDR2 SVGAGI (reference sequence). The CDR3 nucleotides read TGTGCCAGCAGTCATGGGGACAGGCGTCGGACCGGGGAGCTGTTTTTT. This gives the protein CASSHGDRRRTGELFF.

The J gene is TRBJ2-2, the V gene TRBV7-3; D unresolved. The CDR3 sequence is 16 residues long. V was shortened by 5 bases and J by 1 base, with 14 bases between the two germline ends. CDR1 SGHTA and CDR2 FQGTGA come from the germline V gene. Written as DNA, the CDR3 is TGTGCCAGCAGCCAAAGGGAAAGGCGGAACACCGGGGAGCTGTTTTTT. Encoded protein: CASSQRERRNTGELFF.

As regards this clone: This specimen includes other DNA sequences encoding the same CDR3. The gene calls are TRBV9 and TRBJ2-3; D not certain. V was shortened by 0 bases and J by 0 bases, with 2 bases between the two germline ends. This CDR3 has 13 residues. Germline CDR1 reads SGDLS; CDR2 reads YYNGEE. CDR3 coding DNA: TGTGCCAGCAGCGTAGGAAGCACAGATACGCAGTATTTT. Translating gives CASSVGSTDTQYF.

The V gene is TRBV5-1, the J gene TRBJ1-6; 9 positions match TRBD1. The V and J ends lost 4 bases and 5 bases, in that order; junction bases with no gene match: 7. This CDR3 region has 16 residues. Looked up from germline, CDR1 is SGHRS and CDR2 is YFSETQ. Here the CDR3 reads CASSLKQGADNSPLHF. The CDR3 coding sequence is TGCGCCAGCAGCCTCAAACAGGGGGCAGATAATTCACCCCTCCACTTT.

V gene TRBV7-8 combines with J gene TRBJ2-7; D ambiguous. Trimming removed 5 bases from V and 2 bases from J, with 16 bases in between. Germline V CDR1 and CDR2: SGHVS, FQNEAQ. There are 15 residues in the CDR3. The CDR3 DNA follows: TGTGCCAGCAGCCCCCGCGGCGGAATAGCCTACGAGCAGTACTTC. Translating it yields CASSPRGGIAYEQYF.

V and J are TRBV18 and TRBJ2-6; TRBD1 matches 7 bases. V gave up 1 base and J gave up 1 base; unmatched junction bases: 4. CDR1 and CDR2 (germline): KGHSH, LQKENI. The CDR3 spans 17 residues. The CDR3 DNA follows: TGTGCCAGCTCACCACTGAGACAGGGATCTGGGGCCAACGTCCTGACTTTC. Protein product: CASSPLRQGSGANVLTF.

The chain has TRBV20-1 and TRBJ1-2, with a weak D call TRBD1 (5 bases). Germline V gene data show CDR1 as DFQATT and CDR2 as SNEGSKA (reference sequence). This CDR3 has 11 residues. Between the trimmed V and J ends, which lost 5 bases and 9 bases, there was a span of 13 bases. The CDR3 sequence: CSAGMTASYTF. CDR3 nucleotides: TGCAGTGCTGGGATGACAGCTAGCTACACCTTC.

This clone was seen repeatedly, ten times or more. The chain uses TRBV2 and TRBJ2-7, with 8 bases fitting TRBD1. This CDR3 is 14 amino acids long. The junction had 2 bases not matched to a gene; V was cut back by 4 bases and J by 0 bases. The V gene's germline CDR1 is SNHLY and CDR2 FYNNEI. The CDR3 is CASSGDRSSYEQYF. The CDR3 DNA reads TGTGCCAGCAGTGGGGACAGGTCCTCCTACGAGCAGTACTTC.

This clone was seen a single time. The CDR3 loop reads CASSPGLAYNEQFF. Written as DNA, the CDR3 is TGCGCCAGCAGCCCGGGACTAGCCTACAATGAGCAGTTCTTC. The V gene is TRBV5-1, the J gene TRBJ2-1, with 8 bases aligning to TRBD2. The CDR3 is 14 residues long. CDR1 is SGHRS and CDR2 is YFSETQ in the germline V gene. The V segment lost 4 bases and the J segment 2 bases; nucleotides outside the gene matches: 2. The whole variable domain, filled in from reference TRBV5-1 and TRBJ2-1, reads KAGVTQTPRYLIKTRGQQVTLSCSPISGHRSVSWYQQTPGQGLQFLFEYFSETQRNKGNFPGRFSGRQFSNSRSEMNVSTLELGDSALYLCASSPGLAYNEQFFGPGTRLTVL.

The chain recombines TRBV6-5 with TRBJ1-6, with D perhaps TRBD1 (5 bases). The CDR3 has 13 amino acids. Germline CDR1 MNHEY, CDR2 SVGAGI. The germline V and J ends were trimmed by 6 bases and 8 bases, with 11 bases remaining between them. CDR3 sequence reads: CASSGDGYSPLHF. In DNA, the CDR3 is TGTGCCAGCAGCGGGGACGGATATTCACCCCTCCACTTT.

The chain is built from TRBV7-9 and TRBJ2-2; D call uncertain. Germline assignment: CDR1 SEHNR and CDR2 FQNEAQ (reference sequence). Trimming left V 5 bases short and J 5 bases short, with 21 bases between. The CDR3 totals 17 residues. The CDR3 loop reads CASSPLKLGSFTGELFF. The CDR3 coding sequence is TGTGCCAGCAGCCCACTTAAGCTGGGGTCTTTTACCGGGGAGCTGTTTTTT.